Below, 6 T cell receptor beta chains from the same sample are listed, as sequenced in a study of T cell responses to AZD1222 COVID-19 vaccine. The method was immunoSEQ multiplex PCR; TCRdb's version includes in-frame clones alone and lacks a portion of them. The sample carries about 180,000 clones, 90% to 95% recorded once. The material sequenced was peripheral blood, taken 28 days after the second dose of the MenACWY control vaccine. These receptors were obtained from an adult who received the MenACWY meningococcal vaccine as a control.

Regarding this clone: At one boundary the junction diverges from the germline segment, which might be a read error. The chain combines TRBV20-1 with TRBJ1-4, with D perhaps TRBD1 (5 bases). The CDR3 is 11 residues long. The germline gives CDR1 DFQATT, CDR2 SNEGSKA (reference sequence). The DNA for the CDR3 is TGCAGTGCTATACCGGGACGGACGTTGACTTTT. Its translation: CSAIPGRTLTF.

V is TRBV2 and J is TRBJ1-6; D uncertain. The CDR3 sequence is 12 residues long. The V end was cut by 5 bases, the J end by 10 bases, with 9 bases between. Germline V lookup: CDR1 SNHLY, CDR2 FYNNEI. The CDR3 here is CASSIAASPLHF. CDR3 sequence (DNA): TGTGCCAGCAGTATTGCGGCGTCACCCCTCCACTTT.

The chain recombines TRBV19 with TRBJ1-6, with 8 bases fitting TRBD1. CDR3 length: 16 amino acids. The germline CDR1 and CDR2 sequences are LNHDA and SQIVND (reference sequence). With V trimmed by 6 bases and J by 5 bases, 9 bases remained unmatched. The CDR3 is CASRNTGTGNNSPLHF. The DNA for the CDR3 is TGTGCCAGTAGAAATACCGGGACAGGAAATAATTCACCCCTCCACTTT.

This chain joins TRBV28 and TRBJ1-2, with D tentatively TRBD1 (6 bases). Germline CDR1 and CDR2: MDHEN and SYDVKM. Trimming cost V 1 base and J 8 bases, with 8 bases left between them. The CDR3 totals 12 residues. CDR3 loop: CASSLYRDGYTF. The DNA of the CDR3 is TGTGCCAGCAGTTTATACAGGGACGGCTACACCTTC.

The chain combines TRBV14 with TRBJ2-7, with 8 bases fitting TRBD1. Germline assignment: CDR1 SGHDN and CDR2 FVKESK. The CDR3 extends over 13 amino acids. V trimming: 10 bases; J trimming: 2 bases; junction bases outside the gene matches: 7. For the CDR3, the DNA is TGTGCCACTTCGGACAGGGTAACCTACGAGCAGTACTTC. It translates to CATSDRVTYEQYF. The entire variable domain, with the rest obtained from reference TRBV14 and TRBJ2-7, is as follows: EAGVTQFPSHSVIEKGQTVTLRCDPISGHDNLYWYRRVMGKEIKFLLHFVKESKQDESGMPNNRFLAERTGGTYSTLKVQPAELEDSGVYFCATSDRVTYEQYFGPGTRLTVT.

This chain connects TRBV20-1 to TRBJ1-5; D gene unclear. V was cut by 3 bases and J by 3 bases, with 15 bases left in between. Germline lookup yields CDR1 DFQATT and CDR2 SNEGSKA (reference sequence). The length of the CDR3 is 15 residues. The CDR3 sequence is CSASAGNTFNQPQHF. The CDR3 nucleotides are TGCAGTGCTAGTGCGGGAAACACCTTCAATCAGCCCCAGCATTTT.